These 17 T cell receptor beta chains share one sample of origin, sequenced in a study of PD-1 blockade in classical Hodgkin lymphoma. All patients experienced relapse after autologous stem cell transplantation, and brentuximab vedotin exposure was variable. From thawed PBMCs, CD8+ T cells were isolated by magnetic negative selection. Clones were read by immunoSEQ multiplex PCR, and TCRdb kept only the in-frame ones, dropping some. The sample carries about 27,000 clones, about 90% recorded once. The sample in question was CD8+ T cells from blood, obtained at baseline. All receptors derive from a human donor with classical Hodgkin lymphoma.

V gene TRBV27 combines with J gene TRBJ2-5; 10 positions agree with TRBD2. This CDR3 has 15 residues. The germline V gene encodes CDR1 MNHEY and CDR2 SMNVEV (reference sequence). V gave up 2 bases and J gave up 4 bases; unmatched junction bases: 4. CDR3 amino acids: CASSLMASGRETQYF. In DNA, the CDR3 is TGTGCCAGCAGTTTAATGGCTAGCGGGAGAGAGACCCAGTACTTC.

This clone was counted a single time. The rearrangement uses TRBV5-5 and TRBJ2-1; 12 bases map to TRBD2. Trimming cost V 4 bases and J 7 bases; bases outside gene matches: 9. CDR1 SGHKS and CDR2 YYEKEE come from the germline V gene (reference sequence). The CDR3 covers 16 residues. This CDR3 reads CASSTLAGGPRNEQFF. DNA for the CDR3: TGTGCCAGCAGCACCCTAGCGGGAGGGCCCAGAAATGAGCAGTTCTTC.

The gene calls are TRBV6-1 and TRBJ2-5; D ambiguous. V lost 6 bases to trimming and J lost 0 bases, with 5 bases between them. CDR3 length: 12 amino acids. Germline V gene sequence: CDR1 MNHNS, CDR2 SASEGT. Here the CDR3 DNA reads TGTGCCAGCAGCCAGTACCAAGAGACCCAGTACTTC. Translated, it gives CASSQYQETQYF.

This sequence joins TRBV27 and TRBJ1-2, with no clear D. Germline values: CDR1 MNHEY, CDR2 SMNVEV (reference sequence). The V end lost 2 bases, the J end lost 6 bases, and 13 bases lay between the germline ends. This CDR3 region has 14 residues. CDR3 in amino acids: CASSLVPFPNGYTF. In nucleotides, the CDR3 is TGTGCCAGCAGTTTAGTACCCTTCCCTAATGGCTACACCTTC.

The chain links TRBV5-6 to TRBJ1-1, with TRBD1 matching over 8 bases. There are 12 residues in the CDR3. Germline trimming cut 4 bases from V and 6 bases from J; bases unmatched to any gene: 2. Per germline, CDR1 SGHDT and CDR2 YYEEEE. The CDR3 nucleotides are TGTGCCAGCAGCAAGACAGGGGCTGAAGCTTTCTTT. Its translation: CASSKTGAEAFF.

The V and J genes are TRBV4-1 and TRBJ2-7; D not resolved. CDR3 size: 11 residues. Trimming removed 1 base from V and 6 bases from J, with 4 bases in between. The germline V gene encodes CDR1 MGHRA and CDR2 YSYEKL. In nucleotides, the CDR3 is TGCGCCAGCAGCCAAGGGTCCGAGCAGTACTTC. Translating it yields CASSQGSEQYF.

The CDR3 coding sequence is TGTGCCAGCAGTTTAGGGGGGCGGGAGACCCAGTACTTC. Translation gives CASSLGGRETQYF. The rearrangement links TRBV27 to TRBJ2-5; either TRBD1 or TRBD2 may fit D (6 bases each). This CDR3 contains 13 residues. V was pared by 2 bases and J by 5 bases, with 9 bases between. Germline CDR1 is MNHEY and CDR2 is SMNVEV (reference sequence).

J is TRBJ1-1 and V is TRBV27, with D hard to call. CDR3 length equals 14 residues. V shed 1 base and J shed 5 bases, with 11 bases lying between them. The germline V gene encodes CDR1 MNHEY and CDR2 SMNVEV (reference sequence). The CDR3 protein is CASSLFDDGTEAFF. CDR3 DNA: TGTGCCAGCAGTTTATTCGACGATGGGACTGAAGCTTTCTTT.

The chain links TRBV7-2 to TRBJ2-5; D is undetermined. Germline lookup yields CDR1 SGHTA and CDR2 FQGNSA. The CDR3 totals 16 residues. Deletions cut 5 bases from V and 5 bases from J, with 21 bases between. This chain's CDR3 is CASSPYGARRRETQYF. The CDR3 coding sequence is TGTGCCAGCAGCCCCTACGGAGCCAGGCGTCGGGAGACCCAGTACTTC. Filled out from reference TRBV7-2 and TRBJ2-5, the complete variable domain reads GAGVSQSPSNKVTEKGKDVELRCDPISGHTALYWYRQSLGQGLEFLIYFQGNSAPDKSGLPSDRFSAERTGGSVSTLTIQRTQQEDSAVYLCASSPYGARRRETQYFGPGTRLLVL.

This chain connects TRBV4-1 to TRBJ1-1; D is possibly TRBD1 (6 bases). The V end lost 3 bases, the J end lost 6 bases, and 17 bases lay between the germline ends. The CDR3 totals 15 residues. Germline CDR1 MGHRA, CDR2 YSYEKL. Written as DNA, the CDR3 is TGCGCCAGCAGCCATCCCGAGGGGACACCATCTGAAGCTTTCTTT. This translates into CASSHPEGTPSEAFF.

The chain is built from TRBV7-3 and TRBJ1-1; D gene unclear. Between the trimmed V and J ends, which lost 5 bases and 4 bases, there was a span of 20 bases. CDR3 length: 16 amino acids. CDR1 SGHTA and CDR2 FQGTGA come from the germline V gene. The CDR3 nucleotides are TGTGCCAGCAGCCCACATCCGACGGGAGAGAGCACTGAAGCTTTCTTT. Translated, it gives CASSPHPTGESTEAFF.

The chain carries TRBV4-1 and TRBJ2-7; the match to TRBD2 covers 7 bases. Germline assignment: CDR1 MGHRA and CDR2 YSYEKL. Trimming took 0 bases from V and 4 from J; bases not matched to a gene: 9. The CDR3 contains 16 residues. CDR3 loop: CASSQEGGSSHYEQYF. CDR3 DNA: TGCGCCAGCAGCCAAGAGGGCGGGAGCTCCCATTACGAGCAGTACTTC.

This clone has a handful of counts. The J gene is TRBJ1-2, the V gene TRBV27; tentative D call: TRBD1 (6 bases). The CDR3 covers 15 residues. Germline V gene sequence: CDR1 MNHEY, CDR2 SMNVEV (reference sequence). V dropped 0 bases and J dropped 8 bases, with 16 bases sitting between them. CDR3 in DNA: TGTGCCAGCAGTTTATCCCCAGGGGCCCGCCGGGGCTACACCTTC. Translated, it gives CASSLSPGARRGYTF.

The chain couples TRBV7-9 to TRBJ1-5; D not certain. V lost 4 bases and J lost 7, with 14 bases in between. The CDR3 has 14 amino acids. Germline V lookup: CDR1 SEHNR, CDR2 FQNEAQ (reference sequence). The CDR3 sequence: CASSSPGPRQPQHF. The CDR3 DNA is TGTGCCAGCAGCTCCCCTGGGCCAAGGCAGCCCCAGCATTTT.

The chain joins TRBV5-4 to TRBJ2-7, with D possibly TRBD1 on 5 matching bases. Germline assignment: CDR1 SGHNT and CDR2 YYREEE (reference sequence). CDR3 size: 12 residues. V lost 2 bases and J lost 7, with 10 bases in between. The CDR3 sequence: CASSFARQEQYF. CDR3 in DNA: TGTGCCAGCAGCTTCGCCAGACAGGAGCAGTACTTC.

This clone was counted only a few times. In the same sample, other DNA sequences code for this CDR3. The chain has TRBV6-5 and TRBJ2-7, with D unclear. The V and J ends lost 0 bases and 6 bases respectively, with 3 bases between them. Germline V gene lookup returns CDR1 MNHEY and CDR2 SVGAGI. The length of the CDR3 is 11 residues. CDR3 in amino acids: CASSYSREQYF. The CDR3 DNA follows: TGTGCCAGCAGTTACTCTCGCGAGCAGTACTTC.

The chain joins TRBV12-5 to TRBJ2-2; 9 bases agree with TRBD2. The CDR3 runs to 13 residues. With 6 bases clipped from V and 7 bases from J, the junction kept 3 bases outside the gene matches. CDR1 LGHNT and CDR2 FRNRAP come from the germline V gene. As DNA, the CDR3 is TGTGCTAGTGGAACTAGCGGGTACGGGGAGCTGTTTTTT. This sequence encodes CASGTSGYGELFF. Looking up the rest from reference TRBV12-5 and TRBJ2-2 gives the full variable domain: DARVTQTPRHKVTEMGQEVTMRCQPILGHNTVFWYRQTMMQGLELLAYFRNRAPLDDSGMPKDRFSAEMPDATLATLKIQPSEPRDSAVYFCASGTSGYGELFFGEGSRLTVL.